Sequencing of this TCR beta chain was carried out in a study of T cells in Graves' hyperthyroidism and ophthalmopathy. Study in general: Specimen type is peripheral blood, collected at initial diagnosis prior to any treatment. Study findings and constraints: In blood, most of the thyroid clonotypes expanded above 0.001 were also present.

TCR beta CDR3 sequences were amplified from RNA transcripts. TCR CDR3 regions were first amplified by RT-PCR with HTBI primers. One entry per CDR3 protein, called by TCRdb with MiXCR from the multiplex PCR reads. The sample carries about 480,000 distinct CDR3 sequences, roughly 25% recorded once. This clonotype was detected many times. The antigen remains undetermined. The CDR3 consists of 14 residues. From germline, CDR1 is LGHNT and CDR2 FRNRAP. V lost 7 bases and J lost 4; bases outside the gene matches: 8. Sequencing was performed on blood. The chain combines TRBV12-5 with TRBJ2-7; 9 bases are shared with TRBD1. This sequence originates from a woman aged 30 to 39 with Graves' ophthalmopathy. The CDR3 DNA sequence: TGTGCTAGTGCCCCGGGGACAGGGAGGTACGAGCAGTACTTC. This gives the protein CASAPGTGRYEQYF.